A single sample is the source of the 2 T cell receptor beta chains below, sequenced in a study of blood T cells in healthy people across ages. A J-beta primer mix and a sample-barcoded 5' primer were used in a second PCR of about 7 to 12 cycles. TCRdb analysed the 5' RACE reads with MiXCR anew, one entry per CDR3 protein. The repertoire holds 700,000 or so distinct CDR3 sequences, with approximately 21% as singletons. Sequencing input: blood. These receptors all come from a man between 65 and 85 years old in good health.

This chain links TRBV2 with TRBJ2-1; maybe TRBD2 (5 bases). The CDR3 runs 13 residues. Germline lookup yields CDR1 SNHLY and CDR2 FYNNEI. V lost 5 bases to trimming and J lost 13 bases, with 18 bases between them. Here the CDR3 DNA reads TGTGCCAGCAGTAGGAGCGGCGAAGAGACCCAGTTCTTC. It is translated as CASSRSGEETQFF.

The chain combines TRBV11-3 with TRBJ2-1; TRBD2 aligns across 8 bases. Germline V gene sequence: CDR1 SGHNT, CDR2 YENEEA. The CDR3 consists of 15 residues. V gave up 3 bases and J gave up 5 bases; unmatched junction bases: 6. For the CDR3, the DNA is TGTGCCAGCAGCTTCCGGGGACTAGTAGACAATGAGCAGTTCTTC. Translation: CASSFRGLVDNEQFF.